This TCR beta chain was sequenced in a study of spatial heterogeneity in lung cancer. About the research overall: Averaged across combinations, each unique TCR and UMI pairing appeared more than ten times in raw reads, which were uncorrected. Study-level results: The appearance of ubiquitous expanded tumor TCRs in blood was greater at resection than follow-up.

V was trimmed by 0 bases and J by 7 bases, leaving 16 bases between them. Germline-derived CDR1 and CDR2 are MNHEY and SVGAGI. CDR3 length: 15 residues. Time point in this sample: sample taken at primary tumor resection. Frozen PBMC, nontumor lung or tumor provided whole RNA, which was sequenced unsorted. The donors were approximately 65 patients with non-small cell lung cancer that was early-stage and untreated. Regarding this clonotype: The antigen is unknown.

On each TCR cDNA molecule, a unique molecular identifier was present. TCRdb passed the 5' RACE reads through MiXCR, listing each CDR3 protein once. The sample lists a few thousand distinct CDR3 sequences, roughly 16% occurring once. The TCR sequence derives from a male donor with early-stage non-small cell lung cancer. Specimen: PBMCs, collected at surgery. The chain carries TRBV6-5 and TRBJ2-7; D is perhaps TRBD2 (5 bases). CDR3 protein: CASSYSWTPSGEQYF. CDR3 nucleotide sequence: TGTGCCAGCAGTTACTCTTGGACCCCCTCGGGAGAGCAGTACTTC.